Listed here are 4 T cell receptor beta chains from one sample, sequenced in a study of blood T cell repertoires in COVID-19. The assay was immunoSEQ multiplex PCR, and TCRdb's table has in-frame clones only and misses some. Here the sample spans 90,000 to 95,000 clones, approximately 90% being singletons. The sample taken for sequencing was peripheral blood. The receptor source for this set is an elderly woman with active COVID-19.

CDR3 nucleotide sequence: TGCGCCAGCAGTCATTTGTCCGACTCCTCTAATGAAAAACTGTTTTTT. Encoded protein: CASSHLSDSSNEKLFF. The V and J genes are TRBV23-1 and TRBJ1-4; D is uncertain. TRBV23-1 is an ORF, and what it does is uncertain. V was trimmed by 3 bases and J by 3 bases, leaving 14 bases between them. The CDR3 extends over 16 amino acids.

The V and J genes are TRBV4-2 and TRBJ2-3; maybe TRBD1 (5 bases). Trimming stripped 1 base from V and 2 bases from J, with 10 bases between. Germline V gene data show CDR1 as LGHNA and CDR2 as YNFKEQ. The CDR3 totals 15 residues. The CDR3: CASSQAGPPTDTQYF. In DNA form, the CDR3 reads TGTGCCAGCAGCCAAGCAGGGCCCCCCACAGATACGCAGTATTTT.

CDR3 region: CASSVVPSGRTAQYF. CDR3 coding DNA: TGTGCCAGCAGCGTAGTCCCTAGCGGTCGTACCGCCCAGTACTTC. This sequence joins TRBV9 and TRBJ2-5; 7 nucleotides agree with TRBD2. The V gene end was trimmed by 0 bases and the J gene end by 9 bases; junction bases not matched to a gene: 11. In germline, CDR1 is SGDLS, CDR2 YYNGEE. CDR3 length equals 15 residues. The variable domain in full, completed from reference TRBV9 and TRBJ2-5, reads DSGVTQTPKHLITATGQRVTLRCSPRSGDLSVYWYQQSLDQGLQFLIQYYNGEERAKGNILERFSAQQFPDLHSELNLSSLELGDSALYFCASSVVPSGRTAQYFGPGTRLLVL.

The rearrangement uses TRBV5-1 and TRBJ1-1; D gene ambiguous. Trimming removed 0 bases from V and 7 bases from J, with 22 bases in between. Looked up from germline, CDR1 is SGHRS and CDR2 is YFSETQ. The CDR3 has 17 amino acids. The CDR3 nucleotides are TGCGCCAGCAGCTTGGGAAGGCCCCCCTTTCGAGGGAGTGAAGCTTTCTTT. It specifies CASSLGRPPFRGSEAFF.